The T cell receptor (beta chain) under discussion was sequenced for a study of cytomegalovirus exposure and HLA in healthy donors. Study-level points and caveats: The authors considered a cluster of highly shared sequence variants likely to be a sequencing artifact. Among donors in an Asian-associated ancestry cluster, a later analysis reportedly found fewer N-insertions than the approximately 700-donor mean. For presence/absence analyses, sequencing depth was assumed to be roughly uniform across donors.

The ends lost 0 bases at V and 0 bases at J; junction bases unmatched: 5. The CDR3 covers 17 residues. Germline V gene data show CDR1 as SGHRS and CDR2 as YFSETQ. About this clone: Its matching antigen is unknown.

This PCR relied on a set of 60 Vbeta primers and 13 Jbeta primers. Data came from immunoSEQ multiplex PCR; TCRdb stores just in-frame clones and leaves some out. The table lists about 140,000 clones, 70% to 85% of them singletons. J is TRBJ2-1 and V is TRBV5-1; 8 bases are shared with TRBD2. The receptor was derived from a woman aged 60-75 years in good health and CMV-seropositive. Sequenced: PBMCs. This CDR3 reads CASSLGLARSSYNEQFF. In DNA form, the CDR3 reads TGCGCCAGCAGCTTGGGACTAGCGAGGAGCTCCTACAATGAGCAGTTCTTC.